This entry lists 27 T cell receptor beta chains sequenced from one sample in a study of blood T cell repertoires in COVID-19 (dated by TCRdb to 2018 to 2021). Libraries were built with the immunoSEQ multiplex PCR assay. In TCRdb, the immuneACCESS table is reduced to in-frame sequences with V and J assigned. These tables do not hold every clone; where another copy was compared, an unresolved V gene accounts for under half, and the others remain unexplained. This sample comprises 150,000 to 160,000 clones, approximately 82% of them detected only once. Nearly 10% of the sample goes to the ten largest clones. Material for sequencing was peripheral blood. These receptors originate from a woman between 45 and 65 years old with acute or convalescent COVID-19.

The chain is built from TRBV5-6 and TRBJ1-6, with a tentative D call TRBD1 (6 bases). CDR3 length equals 14 residues. V dropped 3 bases and J dropped 7 bases, with 11 bases sitting between them. Germline V gene sequence: CDR1 SGHDT, CDR2 YYEEEE. Here the CDR3 DNA reads TGTGCCAGCAGCTCGGGACATTTAAATTCACCCCTCCACTTT. This translates into CASSSGHLNSPLHF.

The rearrangement joins TRBV29-1 to TRBJ2-5; 11 nucleotides align to TRBD2. Germline V gene data show CDR1 as SQVTM and CDR2 as ANQGSEA. The CDR3 is 15 amino acids. Germline trimming cut 6 bases from V and 1 base from J; bases unmatched to any gene: 7. The CDR3 loop is CSVMGLAASQETQYF. CDR3 in DNA: TGCAGCGTGATGGGACTAGCGGCATCCCAAGAGACCCAGTACTTC. Full variable domain (remainder filled in from reference TRBV29-1 and TRBJ2-5): SAVISQKPSRDICQRGTSLTIQCQVDSQVTMMFWYRQQPGQSLTLIATANQGSEATYESGFVIDKFPISRPNLTFSTLTVSNMSPEDSSIYLCSVMGLAASQETQYFGPGTRLLVL.

The chain employs TRBV7-2 and TRBJ1-2, with 9 bases fitting TRBD1. This CDR3 spans 14 amino acids. Losses at the gene ends were 4 bases for V and 4 bases for J; bases not matched to a gene: 4. Germline V gene data show CDR1 as SGHTA and CDR2 as FQGNSA. The CDR3 loop is CASSSGQGSYGYTF. The CDR3 DNA reads TGTGCCAGCAGCTCTGGACAGGGGAGCTATGGCTACACCTTC.

This chain joins TRBV7-6 and TRBJ2-5, with 12 nucleotides matching TRBD2. CDR1 and CDR2 (germline): SGHVS, FNYEAQ. V was clipped by 1 base and J by 4 bases; unmatched bases: 1. The CDR3 extends over 15 amino acids. CDR3 nucleotide sequence: TGTGCCAGCAGCTTAGGACTAGCGGGAGCAGAGACCCAGTACTTC. It is translated as CASSLGLAGAETQYF.

The chain combines TRBV9 with TRBJ1-2; TRBD1 matches at 8 bases. The germline V gene has CDR1 SGDLS and CDR2 YYNGEE. Unmatched junction bases numbered 12, after V lost 5 bases and J lost 6 bases. The CDR3 has 15 residues. The CDR3 DNA follows: TGTGCCAGCAGTGCAAATACAGGGGGTTCGGATGGCTACACCTTC. It translates to CASSANTGGSDGYTF.

The chain couples TRBV7-2 to TRBJ2-1; maybe TRBD1 (6 bases). Germline-derived CDR1 and CDR2 are SGHTA and FQGNSA. V lost 4 bases to trimming and J lost 0 bases, with 10 bases between them. The CDR3 is 15 residues long. CDR3 residues: CASSYDRSSYNEQFF. CDR3 DNA sequence: TGTGCCAGCAGCTACGACAGGAGCTCCTACAATGAGCAGTTCTTC.

This clone was detected only a few times. The chain recombines TRBV9 with TRBJ1-1; 12 bases align to TRBD1. The CDR3 consists of 15 residues. J was trimmed by 7 bases and V by 3 bases; bases with no gene match: 7. Germline-derived CDR1 and CDR2 are SGDLS and YYNGEE. DNA of the CDR3: TGTGCCAGCAGCGCAGGGACAGGGGGCTCGTATGAAGCTTTCTTT. It yields the protein CASSAGTGGSYEAFF.

The chain links TRBV6-5 to TRBJ1-3, with 7 bases that match TRBD1. The CDR3 spans 15 residues. Trimming cost V 2 bases and J 9 bases; bases outside gene matches: 10. Germline V lookup: CDR1 MNHEY, CDR2 SVGAGI. For the CDR3, the DNA is TGTGCCAGCAGTTACGACAGGGACCTCCAGGCCACCATATATTTT. Protein: CASSYDRDLQATIYF.

The gene calls are TRBV5-1 and TRBJ2-5, with TRBD2 matching 7 bases. With V trimmed by 1 base and J by 2 bases, 11 bases remained unmatched. The CDR3 loop spans 17 amino acids. CDR1 and CDR2 (germline): SGHRS, YFSETQ. CDR3 residues: CASSLWGGTQRQETQYF. CDR3 coding DNA: TGCGCCAGCAGCTTGTGGGGAGGGACTCAAAGGCAAGAGACCCAGTACTTC.

J is TRBJ2-2 and V is TRBV23-1; 9 positions agree with TRBD1. TRBV23-1 is annotated as an ORF whose role is uncertain. This CDR3 is 17 amino acids long. V was clipped by 7 bases and J by 0 bases; unmatched bases: 9. CDR3 loop: CASNLNRGRSNTGELFF. For the CDR3, the DNA is TGCGCCAGCAACCTCAACAGGGGGCGGTCGAACACCGGGGAGCTGTTTTTT.

V and J are TRBV5-6 and TRBJ2-1; TRBD2 aligns across 10 bases. The V and J ends lost 4 bases and 4 bases, in that order; junction bases with no gene match: 5. CDR1 SGHDT and CDR2 YYEEEE come from the germline V gene. The CDR3 runs 15 residues. In DNA, the CDR3 is TGTGCCAGCAGCCCGATTAGCGGGAGGTACAATGAGCAGTTCTTC. It specifies CASSPISGRYNEQFF.

The V and J genes are TRBV5-1 and TRBJ2-3; TRBD2 aligns across 8 bases. The CDR3 runs 14 residues. Germline CDR1 reads SGHRS; CDR2 reads YFSETQ. The V and J ends lost 4 bases and 6 bases, in that order; junction bases with no gene match: 7. The CDR3 bases are TGCGCCAGCAGCAAAGCGGGAGTGGATGATACGCAGTATTTT. Its protein product is CASSKAGVDDTQYF.

The genes are TRBV10-2 and TRBJ1-6; 7 bases are a match to TRBD1. The CDR3 contains 16 residues. CDR1 and CDR2 from the germline V gene are WSHSY and SAAADI. V lost 3 bases and J lost 5; bases outside the gene matches: 7. CDR3 loop: CASSDRQGVNNSPLHF. The DNA for the CDR3 is TGCGCCAGCAGTGATCGGCAGGGGGTAAATAATTCACCCCTCCACTTT.

The V gene is TRBV6-6, the J gene TRBJ1-6; D remains ambiguous. The V end was cut by 6 bases, the J end by 0 bases, with 12 bases between. CDR1 is MNHNY and CDR2 is SVGAGI in the germline V gene (reference sequence). The CDR3 totals 16 residues. The CDR3 sequence: CASRPETSSYNSPLHF. The CDR3 DNA follows: TGTGCCAGCAGGCCTGAGACAAGCTCCTATAATTCACCCCTCCACTTT.

V usage is TRBV2 and J usage is TRBJ2-2, with TRBD1 as a possible D gene (5 bases). This CDR3 region has 14 residues. Germline V gene lookup returns CDR1 SNHLY and CDR2 FYNNEI. V lost 6 bases and J 1 base, leaving 9 bases between the germline ends. The CDR3 DNA follows: TGTGCCAGCAGGGCTGACAGGAACACCGGGGAGCTGTTTTTT. As protein: CASRADRNTGELFF.

The chain uses TRBV27 and TRBJ1-5, with D maybe TRBD1 (5 bases). The ends were cut back, 2 bases at V and 4 bases at J, with 12 bases in the middle. This CDR3 has 15 amino acids. In germline, CDR1 is MNHEY, CDR2 SMNVEV (reference sequence). CDR3 DNA sequence: TGTGCCAGCAGTTTAATTTTACAGGCGAATCAGCCCCAGCATTTT. This encodes CASSLILQANQPQHF.

The genes are TRBV28 and TRBJ2-6, with 7 positions matching TRBD1. Germline assignment: CDR1 MDHEN and CDR2 SYDVKM. CDR3 length equals 17 residues. J lost 0 bases, V lost 5 bases, and 7 bases had no gene match. This CDR3 reads CASSANRDSSGANVLTF. The CDR3 coding sequence is TGTGCCAGCAGTGCCAATCGGGACAGCTCTGGGGCCAACGTCCTGACTTTC.

The chain has TRBV7-6 and TRBJ2-3; 9 bases agree with TRBD1. Losses at the gene ends were 5 bases for V and 3 bases for J; bases not matched to a gene: 9. Germline V gene data show CDR1 as SGHVS and CDR2 as FNYEAQ. This CDR3 is 16 amino acids long. The CDR3: CASSVRTGDGTDTQYF. The CDR3 region has the DNA TGTGCCAGCAGCGTGAGGACAGGGGACGGAACAGATACGCAGTATTTT.

V is TRBV3-1 (or the pseudogene TRBV3-2) and J is TRBJ2-5; TRBD2 matches 8 bases. The length of the CDR3 is 15 residues. Trimming cost V 4 bases and J 3 bases; bases outside gene matches: 7. Looked up from germline, CDR1 is LGHDT and CDR2 is YNNKEL (reference sequence). This CDR3 reads CASSRVAGRKETQYF. CDR3 bases: TGTGCCAGCAGCCGAGTAGCGGGGCGGAAAGAGACCCAGTACTTC.

This chain joins TRBV7-3 and TRBJ2-5; D ambiguous. With 0 bases removed from V and 5 bases from J, the gap between germline ends came to 13 bases. Germline CDR1 reads SGHTA; CDR2 reads FQGTGA. CDR3 length equals 15 residues. CDR3 loop: CASSLTGRSGETQYF. The CDR3 nucleotides are TGTGCCAGCAGCTTAACGGGTCGCTCGGGTGAGACCCAGTACTTC. The variable domain in full, completed from reference TRBV7-3 and TRBJ2-5, reads GAGVSQTPSNKVTEKGKYVELRCDPISGHTALYWYRQSLGQGPEFLIYFQGTGAADDSGLPNDRFFAVRPEGSVSTLKIQRTERGDSAVYLCASSLTGRSGETQYFGPGTRLLVL.

J is TRBJ1-3 and V is TRBV5-1; tentatively, D is TRBD1 (5 bases). V was clipped by 4 bases and J by 3 bases, with 17 bases between them. CDR3 size: 16 residues. The germline CDR1 and CDR2 sequences are SGHRS and YFSETQ. The CDR3 protein is CASSVYPGHLGNTIYF. CDR3 bases: TGCGCCAGCAGCGTCTACCCAGGACACCTTGGAAACACCATATATTTT.

This clone was picked up a small number of times. V usage is TRBV28 and J usage is TRBJ1-3; the match to TRBD1 covers 7 bases. The ends lost 6 bases at V and 5 bases at J; junction bases unmatched: 13. Germline-derived CDR1 and CDR2 are MDHEN and SYDVKM. The CDR3 totals 16 residues. CDR3 in DNA: TGTGCCAGCAGGCGATCCCGGGACAGCGTACGAAACACCATATATTTT. It codes for CASRRSRDSVRNTIYF.

The chain combines TRBV9 with TRBJ2-3; D is ambiguous. Looked up from germline, CDR1 is SGDLS and CDR2 is YYNGEE. The V end lost 4 bases, the J end lost 1 base, and 13 bases lay between the germline ends. The CDR3 runs to 15 residues. The CDR3 protein is CASSLSTGGTDTQYF. The DNA of the CDR3 is TGTGCCAGCAGCCTATCGACCGGAGGCACAGATACGCAGTATTTT.

This chain joins TRBV24-1 and TRBJ2-1; D is uncertain. Germline CDR1 KGHDR, CDR2 SFDVKD. The CDR3 has 11 amino acids. V was cut by 9 bases and J by 4 bases, with 6 bases left in between. The CDR3 loop is CATAQYNEQFF. As DNA, the CDR3 is TGTGCCACCGCACAATACAATGAGCAGTTCTTC.

This clone turned up a few times. The V gene is TRBV24-1, the J gene TRBJ2-7, with D unclear. This CDR3 is 14 amino acids long. V was cut by 1 base and J by 0 bases, with 6 bases left in between. CDR1 KGHDR and CDR2 SFDVKD come from the germline V gene. CDR3 loop: CATSDFPNSYEQYF. The CDR3 DNA reads as TGTGCCACCAGTGATTTCCCAAACTCCTACGAGCAGTACTTC.

This clone showed up just a few times. The J gene is TRBJ1-2, the V gene TRBV28, with 9 bases lining up with TRBD1. The CDR3 has 13 residues. The V and J ends lost 5 bases and 4 bases, in that order; junction bases with no gene match: 2. Germline V gives CDR1 MDHEN, CDR2 SYDVKM. The CDR3 DNA follows: TGTGCCAGCAGTCAACAGGGGGCCTATGGCTACACCTTC. It encodes CASSQQGAYGYTF.

The chain uses TRBV7-2 and TRBJ2-5; TRBD2 matches 7 bases. Germline V lookup: CDR1 SGHTA, CDR2 FQGNSA. The V segment lost 2 bases and the J segment 2 bases; nucleotides outside the gene matches: 11. The CDR3 spans 17 residues. In nucleotides, the CDR3 is TGTGCCAGCAGCTTAACCCCCCTAGCGGTGGGGCAAGAGACCCAGTACTTC. Translation gives CASSLTPLAVGQETQYF.